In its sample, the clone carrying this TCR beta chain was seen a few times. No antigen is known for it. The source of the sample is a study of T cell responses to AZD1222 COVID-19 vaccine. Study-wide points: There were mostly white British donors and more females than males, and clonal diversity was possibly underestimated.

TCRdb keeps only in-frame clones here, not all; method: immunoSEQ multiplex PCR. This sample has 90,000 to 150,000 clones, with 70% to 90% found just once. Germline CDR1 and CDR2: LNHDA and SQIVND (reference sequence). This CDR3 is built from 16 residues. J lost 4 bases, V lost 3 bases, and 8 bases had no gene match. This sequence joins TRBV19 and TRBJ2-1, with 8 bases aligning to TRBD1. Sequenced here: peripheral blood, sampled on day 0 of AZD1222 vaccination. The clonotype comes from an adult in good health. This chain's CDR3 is CASSIYAGQGYNEQFF. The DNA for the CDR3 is TGTGCCAGTAGTATTTATGCAGGACAGGGTTACAATGAGCAGTTCTTC.